Sequencing of this T cell receptor (beta chain) was carried out in a study of cytomegalovirus exposure and HLA in healthy donors. Trimming pared 0 bases from V and 6 bases from J, leaving 22 bases between. Germline CDR1 is LGHNA and CDR2 is YSLEER. The CDR3 consists of 18 residues. Comments on this clone: Its antigen remains unknown.

PCR was performed using 60 Vbeta and 13 Jbeta primers. The repertoire was sequenced with immunoSEQ multiplex PCR; TCRdb's copy has only in-frame clones and lacks some. Altogether about 160,000 clones are present, roughly four fifths being singletons, with the ten largest covering roughly a tenth. General study findings and limits: In vitro confirmation showed a few CMV-associated chains to be CMV antigen specific. Reports indicated that the classifier achieved high specificity and sensitivity in diagnosing cytomegalovirus status.

The chain joins TRBV4-3 to TRBJ2-3, with D possibly being TRBD2 (6 bases). This TCR was recovered from a man aged 50 to 60 in good health and CMV-seropositive. The sequenced sample was PBMCs. CDR3 residues: CASSQDIFGGAFEDTQYF. DNA for the CDR3: TGCGCCAGCAGCCAAGATATTTTTGGAGGGGCCTTCGAGGATACGCAGTATTTT.